The T cell receptor beta chain described here comes from a study of response to subunit inactivated influenza vaccine. There are a few counts of this clonotype. TCRdb recomputed calls from the RT-PCR reads with MiXCR, one row per CDR3 protein. There are about 170,000 distinct CDR3 sequences in the sample; about 12% occur only once, and 25% to 30% lies in the top ten. This CDR3 region has 15 residues. The germline V gene encodes CDR1 SGHRS and CDR2 YFSETQ. V lost 3 bases and J lost 2, with 13 bases in between. The sample also formed part of further work on T cells expressing NK-cell markers. That investigation notes: cDNA encoding TCR beta was synthesized via 5'RACE template switching incorporating UMIs. Among eight sequenced donors, seven carried HCMV seropositivity while one was seronegative.

The clonotype comes from a man aged 50 or older who received an inactivated influenza vaccine. This sample comprised CD8+ T cells sorted from PBMCs, obtained less than 13 days after vaccination. The V gene is TRBV5-1, the J gene TRBJ2-3; no clear D. CDR3 residues: CASSSVDISTDTQYF. CDR3 nucleotide sequence: TGCGCCAGCAGCTCGGTAGACATTTCCACAGATACGCAGTATTTT.